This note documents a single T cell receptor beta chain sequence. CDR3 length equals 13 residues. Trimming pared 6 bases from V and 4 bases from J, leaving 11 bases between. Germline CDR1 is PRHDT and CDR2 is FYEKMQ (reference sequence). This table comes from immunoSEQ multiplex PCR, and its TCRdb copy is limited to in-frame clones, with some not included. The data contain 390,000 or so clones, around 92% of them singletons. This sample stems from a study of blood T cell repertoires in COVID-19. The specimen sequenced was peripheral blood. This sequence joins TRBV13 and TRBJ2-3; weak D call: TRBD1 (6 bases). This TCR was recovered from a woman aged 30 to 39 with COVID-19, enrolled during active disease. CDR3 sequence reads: CASRQGVADTQYF. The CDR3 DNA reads TGTGCCAGCAGACAGGGTGTCGCAGATACGCAGTATTTT.